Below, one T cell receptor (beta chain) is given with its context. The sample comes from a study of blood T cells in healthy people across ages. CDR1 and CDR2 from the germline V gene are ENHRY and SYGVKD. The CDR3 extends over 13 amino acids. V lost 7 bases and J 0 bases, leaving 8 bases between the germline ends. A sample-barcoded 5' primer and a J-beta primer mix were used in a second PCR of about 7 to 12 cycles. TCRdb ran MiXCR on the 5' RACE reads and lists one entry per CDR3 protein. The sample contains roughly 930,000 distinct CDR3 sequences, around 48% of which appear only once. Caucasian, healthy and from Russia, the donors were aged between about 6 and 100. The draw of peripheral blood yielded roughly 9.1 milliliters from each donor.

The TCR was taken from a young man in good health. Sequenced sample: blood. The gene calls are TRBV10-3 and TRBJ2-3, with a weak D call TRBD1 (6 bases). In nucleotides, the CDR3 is TGTGCCATCAAGGGGGATAGCACAGATACGCAGTATTTT. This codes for CAIKGDSTDTQYF.